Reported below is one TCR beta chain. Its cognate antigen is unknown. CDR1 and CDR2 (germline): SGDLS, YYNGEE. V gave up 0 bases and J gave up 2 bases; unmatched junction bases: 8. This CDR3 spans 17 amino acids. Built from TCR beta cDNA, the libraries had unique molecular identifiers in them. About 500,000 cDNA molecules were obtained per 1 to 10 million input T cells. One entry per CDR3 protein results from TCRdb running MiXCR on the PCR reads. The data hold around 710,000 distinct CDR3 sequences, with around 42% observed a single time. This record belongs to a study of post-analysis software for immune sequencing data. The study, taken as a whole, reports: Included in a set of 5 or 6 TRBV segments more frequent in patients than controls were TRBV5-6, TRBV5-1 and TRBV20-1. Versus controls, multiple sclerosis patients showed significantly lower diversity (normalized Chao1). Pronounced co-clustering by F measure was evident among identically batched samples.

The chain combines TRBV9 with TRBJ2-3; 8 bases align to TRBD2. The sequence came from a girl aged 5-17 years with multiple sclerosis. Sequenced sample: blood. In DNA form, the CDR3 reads TGTGCCAGCAGCGTAGAGGAGGGGACTAGGGCCACAGATACGCAGTATTTT. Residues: CASSVEEGTRATDTQYF.